This is a list of T cell receptor beta chains from one sample in a study of T cell changes during pregnancy in multiple sclerosis. Clones were sequenced by immunoSEQ multiplex PCR, and TCRdb holds only the in-frame ones, with some missing. The sample consists of about 100,000 clones, 85% to 95% of them appearing once. The specimen was peripheral blood, collected in the third trimester of pregnancy. These receptors all stem from a female donor in good health, enrolled as a control in a pregnancy study. The CDR3 runs from the conserved cysteine through the conserved F or W. D genes are given only for firm matches. A clone size is listed for some rows: how often the clone was seen (once, few, many), or a class if it is expanded.

j_call: TRBJ2-7; v_call: TRBV7-2; d_call: .; clone_size: once; cdr3_aa: CASRGDGSSYEQYF; cdr3_nt: TGTGCCAGCAGAGGCGACGGGAGCTCCTACGAGCAGTACTTC
j_call: TRBJ1-2; v_call: TRBV4-3; d_call: TRBD1; clone_size: once; cdr3_aa: CASSQARRGQGGYTF; cdr3_nt: TGCGCCAGCAGCCAAGCGCGCAGGGGGCAGGGGGGCTACACCTTC
j_call: TRBJ1-1; v_call: TRBV5-4; d_call: .; clone_size: .; cdr3_aa: CASSLERQTEAFF; cdr3_nt: TGTGCCAGCAGCTTGGAGAGGCAGACTGAAGCTTTCTTT
j_call: TRBJ2-7; v_call: TRBV7-6; d_call: .; clone_size: .; cdr3_aa: CASSSGQINEQYF; cdr3_nt: TGTGCCAGCAGCTCAGGACAGATCAACGAGCAGTACTTC
j_call: TRBJ2-2; v_call: TRBV5-6; d_call: TRBD1; clone_size: .; cdr3_aa: CASSRTGINTGELFF; cdr3_nt: TGTGCCAGCAGCCGGACAGGGATCAACACCGGGGAGCTGTTTTTT
j_call: TRBJ1-2; v_call: TRBV7-2; d_call: TRBD1; clone_size: .; cdr3_aa: CASSLGGQGSYGYTF; cdr3_nt: TGTGCCAGCAGCTTAGGGGGACAGGGCAGCTATGGCTACACCTTC
j_call: TRBJ2-3; v_call: TRBV29-1; d_call: TRBD1; clone_size: .; cdr3_aa: CSVVLQGAQYF; cdr3_nt: TGCAGCGTTGTCCTACAGGGGGCGCAGTATTTT
j_call: TRBJ1-1; v_call: TRBV9; d_call: TRBD1; clone_size: .; cdr3_aa: CASSGGDRASEAFF; cdr3_nt: TGTGCCAGCAGCGGAGGCGACAGGGCCAGTGAAGCTTTCTTT
j_call: TRBJ2-7; v_call: TRBV30; d_call: TRBD1; clone_size: once; cdr3_aa: CACWTGGSYEQYF; cdr3_nt: TGTGCCTGCTGGACAGGGGGCTCCTACGAGCAGTACTTC
j_call: TRBJ2-7; v_call: TRBV27; d_call: TRBD1; clone_size: .; cdr3_aa: CASRGTGPSYEQYF; cdr3_nt: TGTGCCAGCAGAGGGACAGGGCCTTCCTACGAGCAGTACTTC
j_call: TRBJ1-2; v_call: TRBV18; d_call: .; clone_size: .; cdr3_aa: CASSPPALSGPYGYTF; cdr3_nt: TGTGCCAGCTCACCCCCGGCTCTATCTGGGCCCTATGGCTACACCTTC
j_call: TRBJ1-2; v_call: TRBV5-1; d_call: .; clone_size: .; cdr3_aa: CASSGEDYYGYTF; cdr3_nt: TGCGCCAGCAGCGGGGAGGATTACTATGGCTACACCTTC
j_call: TRBJ2-2; v_call: TRBV30; d_call: .; clone_size: .; cdr3_aa: CAWSVPPYGQRLHTGELFF; cdr3_nt: TGTGCCTGGAGTGTACCCCCGTACGGTCAACGGTTGCACACCGGGGAGCTGTTTTTT
j_call: TRBJ1-5; v_call: TRBV5-8; d_call: .; clone_size: .; cdr3_aa: CASSLGGQGVETQHF; cdr3_nt: TGTGCCAGCAGCTTGGGGGGGCAGGGTGTAGAGACCCAGCATTTT
j_call: TRBJ2-3; v_call: TRBV11-3; d_call: TRBD2; clone_size: .; cdr3_aa: CASSLTWGGGLAGIDTQYF; cdr3_nt: TGTGCCAGCAGCTTAACTTGGGGCGGGGGGCTAGCGGGTATAGATACGCAGTATTTT
j_call: TRBJ2-3; v_call: TRBV7-8; d_call: TRBD2; clone_size: .; cdr3_aa: CASSLAPGLVSTDTQYF; cdr3_nt: TGTGCCAGCAGCTTAGCGCCGGGACTAGTATCCACAGATACGCAGTATTTT
j_call: TRBJ1-3; v_call: TRBV2; d_call: .; clone_size: .; cdr3_aa: CASSEDRVANTIYF; cdr3_nt: TGTGCCAGCAGTGAAGACAGGGTAGCAAACACCATATATTTT
j_call: TRBJ2-5; v_call: TRBV21-1; d_call: .; clone_size: once; cdr3_aa: CASSLKTYPRETQYF; cdr3_nt: TGTGCCAGCAGCTTAAAAACTTATCCTAGGGAGACCCAGTACTTC
j_call: TRBJ1-1; v_call: TRBV6-5; d_call: TRBD1; clone_size: .; cdr3_aa: CASEGSDRVNTEAFF; cdr3_nt: TGTGCCAGCGAAGGTTCTGACAGGGTGAACACTGAAGCTTTCTTT
j_call: TRBJ1-2; v_call: TRBV7-2; d_call: .; clone_size: few; cdr3_aa: CASSLLQGGGYTF; cdr3_nt: TGTGCCAGCAGCTTACTACAGGGTGGCGGCTACACCTTC
j_call: TRBJ1-1; v_call: TRBV19; d_call: TRBD1; clone_size: .; cdr3_aa: CASSLPQGGRTEAFF; cdr3_nt: TGTGCCAGTAGTCTCCCACAGGGGGGGAGAACTGAAGCTTTCTTT
j_call: TRBJ2-2; v_call: TRBV4-3; d_call: .; clone_size: .; cdr3_aa: CASSQGRDGELFF; cdr3_nt: TGCGCCAGCAGCCAAGGCAGGGACGGGGAGCTGTTTTTT
j_call: TRBJ1-3; v_call: TRBV30; d_call: .; clone_size: .; cdr3_aa: CAWSLAGNSGNTIYF; cdr3_nt: TGTGCCTGGTCATTAGCAGGGAACTCTGGAAACACCATATATTTT
j_call: TRBJ1-4; v_call: TRBV4-2; d_call: .; clone_size: .; cdr3_aa: CASSQDRTSGGEWGNEKLFF; cdr3_nt: TGTGCCAGCAGCCAAGATCGGACGTCGGGAGGGGAGTGGGGTAATGAAAAACTGTTTTTT
j_call: TRBJ2-2; v_call: TRBV6-5; d_call: TRBD1; clone_size: .; cdr3_aa: CASSFTTGAGELFF; cdr3_nt: TGTGCCAGCAGTTTTACAACAGGGGCCGGGGAGCTGTTTTTT
j_call: TRBJ2-7; v_call: TRBV4-3; d_call: .; clone_size: .; cdr3_aa: CASSQLRGSYEQYF; cdr3_nt: TGCGCCAGCAGCCAACTCCGGGGCTCCTACGAGCAGTACTTC
j_call: TRBJ1-1; v_call: TRBV5-5; d_call: .; clone_size: .; cdr3_aa: CASSLVDRPPTEAFF; cdr3_nt: TGTGCCAGCAGCTTGGTTGACAGGCCGCCCACTGAAGCTTTCTTT
j_call: TRBJ1-1; v_call: TRBV5-8; d_call: TRBD1; clone_size: .; cdr3_aa: CASSLAGTVTYKAFF; cdr3_nt: TGTGCCAGCAGCTTGGCCGGGACAGTTACTTATAAAGCTTTCTTT
j_call: TRBJ1-1; v_call: TRBV5-1; d_call: .; clone_size: .; cdr3_aa: CASSLAGDNTEAFF; cdr3_nt: TGCGCCAGCAGCTTGGCAGGGGATAACACTGAAGCTTTCTTT
j_call: TRBJ1-1; v_call: TRBV29-1; d_call: .; clone_size: .; cdr3_aa: CSVEDRGRTEAFF; cdr3_nt: TGCAGCGTTGAAGACAGGGGTAGGACTGAAGCTTTCTTT
j_call: TRBJ1-4; v_call: TRBV7-8; d_call: .; clone_size: .; cdr3_aa: CASSVRTGGGEKLFF; cdr3_nt: TGTGCCAGCAGTGTCCGTACGGGGGGAGGAGAAAAACTGTTTTTT